The 30 T cell receptor beta chains below were found in one sample sequenced in a study of T cells after yellow fever vaccination. TCRdb re-called the 5' RACE reads with MiXCR, one entry per CDR3 protein. Of 80,000 to 100,000 distinct CDR3 sequences listed, under 9% are singletons. The sequencing here drew on CD8+ T cells not binding an NS4B(214-222) dextramer, sorted from PBMCs, taken roughly 14 days after the first yellow fever vaccination. These TCRs come from a man between 18 and 35 years old who received the YFV17D yellow fever vaccine.

The chain has TRBV4-1 and TRBJ2-2; possible D gene TRBD2, 5 bases. CDR1 and CDR2 (germline): MGHRA, YSYEKL. Trimming left V 3 bases short and J 5 bases short, with 10 bases between. The CDR3 totals 14 residues. This CDR3 is CASSHAGGTGELFF. The CDR3 region has the DNA TGCGCCAGCAGCCATGCAGGCGGGACCGGGGAGCTGTTTTTT.

The J gene is TRBJ2-7, the V gene TRBV7-2, with 12 positions matching TRBD1. V trimming: 0 bases; J trimming: 3 bases; junction bases outside the gene matches: 3. CDR1 and CDR2 (germline): SGHTA, FQGNSA. This CDR3 contains 16 residues. CDR3 in DNA: TGTGCCAGCAGCTTAGCGGGACAGGGGGCAATCTACGAGCAGTACTTC. It is translated as CASSLAGQGAIYEQYF.

This clonotype was picked up many times. The chain carries TRBV5-1 and TRBJ2-5; 7 bases map to TRBD2. CDR1 is SGHRS, CDR2 YFSETQ, per germline. The CDR3 runs 16 residues. Losses at the gene ends were 5 bases for V and 1 base for J; bases not matched to a gene: 11. CDR3 nucleotide sequence: TGCGCCAGCAGACAACGACTAGCCCTACTCCAAGAGACCCAGTACTTC. Translated, it gives CASRQRLALLQETQYF.

This clonotype was counted at least ten times. The chain couples TRBV5-1 to TRBJ2-3; 7 nucleotides line up with TRBD1. The CDR3 totals 17 residues. Germline trimming cut 0 bases from V and 6 bases from J; bases unmatched to any gene: 13. The germline CDR1 and CDR2 sequences are SGHRS and YFSETQ. The CDR3 here is CASSLVYRGRSGDTQYF. The CDR3 DNA is TGCGCCAGCAGCTTGGTTTACAGGGGTCGATCGGGGGATACGCAGTATTTT.

This clonotype was seen more than once but under ten times. V usage is TRBV29-1 and J usage is TRBJ1-2; unclear D gene. Looked up from germline, CDR1 is SQVTM and CDR2 is ANQGSEA. The CDR3 totals 13 residues. V lost 0 bases, J lost 4 bases, and 9 bases lay in between. For the CDR3, the DNA is TGCAGCGTTGAAGAAGGCCAGGCCTATGGCTACACCTTC. Amino acids: CSVEEGQAYGYTF.

This clonotype has a handful of counts. The V call is TRBV12-3 or TRBV12-4, the J call TRBJ2-5, with D perhaps given as TRBD1 or TRBD2 (6 bases each). CDR3 length equals 13 residues. V was clipped by 5 bases and J by 6 bases, with 13 bases between them. For the CDR3, the DNA is TGTGCCAGCAGTCTGGGGGGCCCGAAGACCCAGTACTTC. Its translation is CASSLGGPKTQYF.

This clonotype showed up many times. The V gene is TRBV6-2 or TRBV6-3, the J gene TRBJ2-2; TRBD2 is a possible D gene (6 bases). The ends were cut back, 6 bases at V and 4 bases at J, with 15 bases in the middle. Germline loops: CDR1 MNHEY, CDR2 SVGEGT. CDR3 length equals 15 residues. Here the CDR3 DNA reads TGTGCCAGCAGAGAGGGTAGGGAGGCCACCGGGGAGCTGTTTTTT. It codes for CASREGREATGELFF.

This clonotype was picked up a small number of times. The rearrangement joins TRBV5-4 to TRBJ1-2; 7 bases are a match to TRBD1. With V trimmed by 2 bases and J by 0 bases, 1 base remained unmatched. Germline lookup yields CDR1 SGHNT and CDR2 YYREEE (reference sequence). The CDR3 has 14 residues. The CDR3: CASSFQGANYGYTF. The CDR3 DNA sequence: TGTGCCAGCAGCTTTCAGGGGGCTAACTATGGCTACACCTTC.

This clonotype was observed a few times. This sequence joins TRBV7-9 and TRBJ1-6; D unclear. The CDR3 runs 15 residues. Trimming shortened V by 1 base and J by 8 bases, and 12 bases separated the two germline ends. Germline V gene lookup returns CDR1 SEHNR and CDR2 FQNEAQ (reference sequence). CDR3 sequence reads: CASSLGGLVYSPLHF. CDR3 in DNA: TGTGCCAGCAGCTTAGGCGGACTCGTTTATTCACCCCTCCACTTT.

A few counts support this clonotype. This CDR3 reads CASSAYKQGSYGYTF. The CDR3 nucleotides are TGTGCCAGCAGCGCATATAAACAGGGTTCCTATGGCTACACCTTC. The chain employs TRBV7-8 and TRBJ1-2; D perhaps matches TRBD1 (6 bases). CDR1 and CDR2 from the germline V gene are SGHVS and FQNEAQ. V was trimmed by 5 bases and J by 4 bases, leaving 17 bases between them. The CDR3 is 15 amino acids.

J is TRBJ2-7 and V is TRBV4-3; D possibly corresponds to TRBD1 (6 bases). This CDR3 region has 14 residues. Germline CDR1 reads LGHNA; CDR2 reads YSLEER. Trimming shortened V by 0 bases and J by 0 bases, and 6 bases separated the two germline ends. CDR3 sequence (DNA): TGCGCCAGCAGCCAAGACAGGGGCTCCTACGAGCAGTACTTC. Encoded protein: CASSQDRGSYEQYF.

J is TRBJ2-5 and V is TRBV20-1, with 10 bases aligning to TRBD2. Germline V gives CDR1 DFQATT, CDR2 SNEGSKA (reference sequence). The V gene end was trimmed by 0 bases and the J gene end by 2 bases; junction bases not matched to a gene: 6. The CDR3 has 16 residues. The CDR3 protein is CSARDMERGGQETQYF. DNA of the CDR3: TGCAGTGCTAGAGATATGGAGCGGGGGGGGCAAGAGACCCAGTACTTC.

The chain joins TRBV4-3 to TRBJ1-5; D remains unclear. Germline CDR1 reads LGHNA; CDR2 reads YSLEER. The V gene lost 1 base and the J gene lost 4 bases, with 8 bases spanning the gap. This CDR3 region has 14 residues. The DNA for the CDR3 is TGCGCCAGCAGCCAAGCGAATGGGAATCAGCCCCAGCATTTT. It translates to CASSQANGNQPQHF.

V gene TRBV4-2 combines with J gene TRBJ2-5, with 9 bases matching TRBD2. V lost 1 base to trimming and J lost 5 bases; unmatched junction nucleotides: 11. Germline CDR1 and CDR2: LGHNA and YNFKEQ. This CDR3 region has 17 residues. The CDR3, as DNA: TGTGCCAGCAGCCAAGTCGCCCGACTGGCGGGGGGGGAGACCCAGTACTTC. Protein product: CASSQVARLAGGETQYF.

In DNA form, the CDR3 reads TGTGCCAGCAGTTTCAGGGGGCGAGTCACAGATACGCAGTATTTT. This translates into CASSFRGRVTDTQYF. This sequence joins TRBV27 and TRBJ2-3, with 8 bases matching TRBD1. The CDR3 has 15 amino acids. CDR1 is MNHEY, CDR2 SMNVEV, per germline (reference sequence). The trim removed 3 bases at V and 2 bases at J, leaving 4 bases unmatched.

This clonotype was observed a handful of times. The V gene is TRBV7-6, the J gene TRBJ2-7, with TRBD2 matching over 10 bases. CDR3 length: 13 residues. Trimming took 6 bases from V and 5 from J; bases not matched to a gene: 4. Germline V gene data show CDR1 as SGHVS and CDR2 as FNYEAQ. CDR3 sequence reads: CASSFSGGNEQYF. In nucleotides, the CDR3 is TGTGCCAGCAGTTTTAGCGGGGGGAACGAGCAGTACTTC.

There are a few counts of this clonotype. This sequence joins TRBV7-6 and TRBJ1-1; possibly TRBD1 for D (6 bases). CDR1 and CDR2 (germline): SGHVS, FNYEAQ. CDR3 length: 14 residues. The V and J ends lost 5 bases and 3 bases respectively, with 13 bases between them. The chain's CDR3 is CASSERGGYTEAFF. The CDR3 DNA sequence: TGTGCCAGCAGCGAACGAGGGGGGTACACTGAAGCTTTCTTT. The full variable domain, rest sourced from reference TRBV7-6 and TRBJ1-1, is GAGVSQSPRYKVTKRGQDVALRCDPISGHVSLYWYRQALGQGPEFLTYFNYEAQQDKSGLPNDRFSAERPEGSISTLTIQRTEQRDSAMYRCASSERGGYTEAFFGQGTRLTVV.

This clonotype has just a few counts. The V and J genes are TRBV2 and TRBJ1-3, with D unclear. The CDR3 sequence is 13 residues long. The V end was cut by 7 bases, the J end by 0 bases, with 7 bases between. Germline CDR1 reads SNHLY; CDR2 reads FYNNEI. The CDR3 spells CASTSYSGNTIYF. In DNA form, the CDR3 reads TGTGCCAGCACCAGTTACTCTGGAAACACCATATATTTT.

The gene calls are TRBV19 and TRBJ2-1; tentatively, D is TRBD1 (5 bases). The CDR3 is 13 residues long. Trimming left V 3 bases short and J 2 bases short, with 5 bases between. Germline V gives CDR1 LNHDA, CDR2 SQIVND (reference sequence). The CDR3: CASSMTAYNEQFF. CDR3 bases: TGTGCCAGTAGTATGACAGCCTACAATGAGCAGTTCTTC.

This clonotype was counted at least ten times. The chain carries TRBV7-9 and TRBJ1-1; the D is unclear. Deletions cut 5 bases from V and 6 bases from J, with 7 bases between. The germline CDR1 and CDR2 sequences are SEHNR and FQNEAQ (reference sequence). The CDR3 is 11 amino acids. The CDR3: CASSLLAEAFF. The CDR3 region has the DNA TGTGCCAGCAGCCTACTCGCTGAAGCTTTCTTT. Drawing the rest from reference TRBV7-9 and TRBJ1-1, the complete variable domain is DTGVSQNPRHKITKRGQNVTFRCDPISEHNRLYWYRQTLGQGPEFLTYFQNEAQLEKSRLLSDRFSAERPKGSFSTLEIQRTEQGDSAMYLCASSLLAEAFFGQGTRLTVV.

The J gene is TRBJ2-7, the V gene TRBV6-1; 8 bases are a match to TRBD2. The V segment lost 10 bases and the J segment 3 bases; nucleotides outside the gene matches: 11. CDR1 is MNHNS, CDR2 SASEGT, per germline. The CDR3 is 14 amino acids. The CDR3 loop reads CATRGGSGNYEQYF. CDR3 DNA sequence: TGTGCCACGAGGGGGGGTAGCGGGAACTACGAGCAGTACTTC.

This clonotype was seen repeatedly, ten times or more. The CDR3 region has the DNA TGTGCCAGCAGTCATGGACAGCTCAATCAGCCCCAGCATTTT. As protein: CASSHGQLNQPQHF. The rearrangement links TRBV6-5 to TRBJ1-5; tentatively, D is TRBD1 (6 bases). The CDR3 length is 14 residues. Germline loops: CDR1 MNHEY, CDR2 SVGAGI. Trimming removed 5 bases from V and 3 bases from J, with 11 bases in between.

This clonotype was counted many times. The chain uses TRBV5-6 and TRBJ1-1; no clear D gene. The V gene's germline CDR1 is SGHDT and CDR2 YYEEEE. Trimming cost V 4 bases and J 5 bases, with 15 bases left between them. CDR3 length equals 14 residues. The CDR3 reads CASSPSGVGTEAFF. In nucleotides, the CDR3 is TGTGCCAGCAGCCCCTCCGGGGTCGGGACTGAAGCTTTCTTT.

This clonotype was detected a few times. The CDR3 DNA follows: TGTGCCAGCACCCCTCGACCCGGGAGGTGGTCTGGGGGAAACACCATATATTTT. Its protein is CASTPRPGRWSGGNTIYF. The chain uses TRBV12-3 or TRBV12-4 and TRBJ1-3; D unresolved. The length of the CDR3 is 18 residues. V was clipped by 7 bases and J by 4 bases, with 26 bases between them.

The chain is built from TRBV4-1 and TRBJ2-7, with D possibly matching TRBD2 (5 bases). The V end was cut by 0 bases, the J end by 2 bases, with 11 bases between. In germline, CDR1 is MGHRA, CDR2 YSYEKL. The CDR3 spans 15 residues. The CDR3 here is CASSQDHGEPYEQYF. Written as DNA, the CDR3 is TGCGCCAGCAGCCAAGATCACGGGGAACCCTACGAGCAGTACTTC.

This clonotype was recorded many times. This chain connects TRBV20-1 to TRBJ1-1; 9 bases fit TRBD1. The CDR3 runs 14 residues. V shed 2 bases and J 6 bases; nucleotides not matched to a gene: 7. The germline gives CDR1 DFQATT, CDR2 SNEGSKA (reference sequence). The CDR3 reads CSARLGQGIAEAFF. The CDR3 DNA reads as TGCAGTGCTAGACTGGGACAGGGAATCGCTGAAGCTTTCTTT.

There are many counts of this clonotype. V is TRBV29-1 and J is TRBJ2-2; D remains ambiguous. This CDR3 comprises 15 residues. Germline CDR1 is SQVTM and CDR2 is ANQGSEA. The V and J ends lost 2 bases and 4 bases respectively, with 14 bases between them. The CDR3 reads CSVENPLGVTGELFF. DNA of the CDR3: TGCAGCGTTGAAAATCCCCTTGGGGTCACCGGGGAGCTGTTTTTT.

This clonotype was seen a handful of times. The chain employs TRBV6-1 and TRBJ2-2; TRBD2 aligns across 7 bases. The V segment lost 6 bases and the J segment 3 bases; nucleotides outside the gene matches: 4. Germline V CDR1 and CDR2: MNHNS, SASEGT. The CDR3 is made up of 14 amino acids. CDR3 sequence: CASRRGSHTGELFF. The CDR3 DNA reads TGTGCCAGCAGACGCGGGAGTCACACCGGGGAGCTGTTTTTT.

The chain is built from TRBV6-2 or TRBV6-3 and TRBJ2-2; tentative D call: TRBD2 (6 bases). Between the trimmed V and J ends, which lost 2 bases and 4 bases, there was a span of 14 bases. Germline CDR1 reads MNHEY; CDR2 reads SVGEGT. This CDR3 comprises 16 residues. CDR3 in DNA: TGTGCCAGCAGTTACCCCCTTGGAGGGATCACCGGGGAGCTGTTTTTT. Protein: CASSYPLGGITGELFF.

This chain joins TRBV12-3 or TRBV12-4 and TRBJ2-7; a possible D gene is TRBD2 (6 bases). The CDR3 is 14 residues long. With 3 bases removed from V and 3 bases from J, the gap between germline ends came to 12 bases. This chain's CDR3 is CASSFLAGNYEQYF. DNA of the CDR3: TGTGCCAGCAGTTTCTTGGCGGGGAACTACGAGCAGTACTTC.